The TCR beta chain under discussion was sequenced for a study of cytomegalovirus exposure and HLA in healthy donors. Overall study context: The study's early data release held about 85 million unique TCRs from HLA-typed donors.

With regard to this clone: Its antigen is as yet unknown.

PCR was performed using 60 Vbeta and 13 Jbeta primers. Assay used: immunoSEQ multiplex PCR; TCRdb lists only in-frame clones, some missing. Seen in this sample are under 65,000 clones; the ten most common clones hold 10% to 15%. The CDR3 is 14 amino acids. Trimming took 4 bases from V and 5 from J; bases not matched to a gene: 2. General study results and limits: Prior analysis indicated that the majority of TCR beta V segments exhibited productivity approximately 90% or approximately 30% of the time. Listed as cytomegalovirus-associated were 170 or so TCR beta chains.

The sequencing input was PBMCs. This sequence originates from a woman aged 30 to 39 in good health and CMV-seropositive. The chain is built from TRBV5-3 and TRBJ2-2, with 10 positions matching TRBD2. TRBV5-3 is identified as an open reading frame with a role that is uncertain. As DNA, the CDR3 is TGTGCCAGAAGCCCGGGACTAGCGACCGGGGAGCTGTTTTTT. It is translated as CARSPGLATGELFF.